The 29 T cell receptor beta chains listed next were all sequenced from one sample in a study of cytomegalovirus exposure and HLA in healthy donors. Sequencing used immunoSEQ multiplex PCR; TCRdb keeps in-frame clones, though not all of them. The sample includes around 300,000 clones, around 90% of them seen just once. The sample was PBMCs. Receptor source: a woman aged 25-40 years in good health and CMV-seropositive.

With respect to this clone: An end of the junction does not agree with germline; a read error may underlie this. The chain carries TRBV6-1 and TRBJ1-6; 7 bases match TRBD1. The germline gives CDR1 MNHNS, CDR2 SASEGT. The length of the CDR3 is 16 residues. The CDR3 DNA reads TGTGCCAGCAGCGAAGCGGTGGCGGGACAGAATTCACCCCTCCACTTT. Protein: CASSEAVAGQNSPLHF.

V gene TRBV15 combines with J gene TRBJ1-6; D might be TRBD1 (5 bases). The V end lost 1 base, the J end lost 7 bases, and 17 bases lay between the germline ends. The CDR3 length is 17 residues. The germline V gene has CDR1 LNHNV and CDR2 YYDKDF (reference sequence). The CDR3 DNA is TGTGCCACCAGCAGAGTTCCCACGGGACTGCTCAATTCACCCCTCCACTTT. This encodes CATSRVPTGLLNSPLHF. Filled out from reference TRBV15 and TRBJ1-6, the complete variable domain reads DAMVIQNPRYQVTQFGKPVTLSCSQTLNHNVMYWYQQKSSQAPKLLFHYYDKDFNNEADTPDNFQSRRPNTSFCFLDIRSPGLGDTAMYLCATSRVPTGLLNSPLHFGNGTRLTVT.

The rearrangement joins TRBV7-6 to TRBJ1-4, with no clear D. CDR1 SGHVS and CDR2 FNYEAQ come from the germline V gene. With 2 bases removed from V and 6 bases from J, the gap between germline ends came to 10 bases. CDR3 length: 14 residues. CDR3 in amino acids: CASSLNVGHEKLFF. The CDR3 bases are TGTGCCAGCAGCTTAAATGTCGGTCATGAAAAACTGTTTTTT.

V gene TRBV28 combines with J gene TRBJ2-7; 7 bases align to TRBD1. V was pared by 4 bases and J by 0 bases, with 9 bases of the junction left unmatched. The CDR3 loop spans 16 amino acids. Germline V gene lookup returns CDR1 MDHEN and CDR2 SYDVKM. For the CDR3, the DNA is TGTGCCAGCAGTTCCCTTTTGACAGGGCCCTCCTACGAGCAGTACTTC. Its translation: CASSSLLTGPSYEQYF. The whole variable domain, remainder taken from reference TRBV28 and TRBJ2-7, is DVKVTQSSRYLVKRTGEKVFLECVQDMDHENMFWYRQDPGLGLRLIYFSYDVKMKEKGDIPEGYSVSREKKERFSLILESASTNQTSMYLCASSSLLTGPSYEQYFGPGTRLTVT.

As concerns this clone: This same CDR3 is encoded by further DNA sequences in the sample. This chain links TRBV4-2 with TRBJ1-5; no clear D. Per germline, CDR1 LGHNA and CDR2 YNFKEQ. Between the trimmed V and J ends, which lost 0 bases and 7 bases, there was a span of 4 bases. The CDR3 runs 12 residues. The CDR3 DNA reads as TGTGCCAGCAGCCAAGACGACCAGCCCCAGCATTTT. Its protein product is CASSQDDQPQHF.

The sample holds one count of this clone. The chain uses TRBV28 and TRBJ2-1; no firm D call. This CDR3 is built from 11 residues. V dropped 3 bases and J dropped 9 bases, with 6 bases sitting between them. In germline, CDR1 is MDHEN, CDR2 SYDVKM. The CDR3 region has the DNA TGTGCCAGCAGTTTCTTTGGTGAGCAGTTCTTC. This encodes CASSFFGEQFF.

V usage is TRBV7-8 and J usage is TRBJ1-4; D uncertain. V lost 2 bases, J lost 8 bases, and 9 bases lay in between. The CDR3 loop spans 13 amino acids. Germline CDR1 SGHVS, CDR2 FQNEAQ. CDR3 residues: CASSLFGGEKLFF. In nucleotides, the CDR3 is TGTGCCAGCAGCTTATTCGGCGGGGAAAAACTGTTTTTT.

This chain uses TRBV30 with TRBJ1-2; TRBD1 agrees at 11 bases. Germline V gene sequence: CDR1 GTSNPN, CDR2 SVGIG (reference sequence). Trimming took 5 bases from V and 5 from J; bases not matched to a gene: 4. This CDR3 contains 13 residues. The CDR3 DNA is TGTGCCTGGTCCGGGACAGGGGGTTATGGCTACACCTTC. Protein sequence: CAWSGTGGYGYTF.

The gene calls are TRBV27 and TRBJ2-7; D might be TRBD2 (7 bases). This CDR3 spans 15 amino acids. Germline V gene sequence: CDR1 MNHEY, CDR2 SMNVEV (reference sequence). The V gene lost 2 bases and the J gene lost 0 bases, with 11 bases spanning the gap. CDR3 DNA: TGTGCCAGCAGTTTAGAGGGGGGGCCCTCCTACGAGCAGTACTTC. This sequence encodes CASSLEGGPSYEQYF.

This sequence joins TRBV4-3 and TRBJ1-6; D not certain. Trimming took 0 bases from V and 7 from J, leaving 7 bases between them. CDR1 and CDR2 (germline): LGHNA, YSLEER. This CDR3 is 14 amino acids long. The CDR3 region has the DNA TGCGCCAGCAGCCAAGAACCGAAAAATTCACCCCTCCACTTT. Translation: CASSQEPKNSPLHF.

CDR3 nucleotide sequence: TGTGCCAGCAGCTTAAATGGGGCTGAAGCTTTCTTT. This sequence encodes CASSLNGAEAFF. V and J are TRBV7-7 and TRBJ1-1; D is ambiguous. The CDR3 sequence is 12 residues long. Germline CDR1 and CDR2: SSHAT and FNYEAQ (reference sequence). Trimming shortened V by 2 bases and J by 6 bases, and 7 bases separated the two germline ends. Looking up the rest from reference TRBV7-7 and TRBJ1-1 gives the full variable domain: GAGVSQSPRYKVTKRGQDVTLRCDPISSHATLYWYQQALGQGPEFLTYFNYEAQPDKSGLPSDRFSAERPEGSISTLTIQRTEQRDSAMYRCASSLNGAEAFFGQGTRLTVV.

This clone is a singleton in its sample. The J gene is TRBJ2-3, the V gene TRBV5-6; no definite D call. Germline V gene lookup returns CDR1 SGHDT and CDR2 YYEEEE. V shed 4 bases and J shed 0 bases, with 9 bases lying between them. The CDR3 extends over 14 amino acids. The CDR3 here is CASSRAVSTDTQYF. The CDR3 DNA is TGTGCCAGCAGCCGGGCGGTAAGCACAGATACGCAGTATTTT.

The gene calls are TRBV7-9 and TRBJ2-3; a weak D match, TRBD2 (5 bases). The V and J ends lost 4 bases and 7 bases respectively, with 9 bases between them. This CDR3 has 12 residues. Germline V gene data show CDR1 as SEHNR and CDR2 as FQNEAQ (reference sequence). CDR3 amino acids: CASSSLANTQYF. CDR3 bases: TGTGCCAGCAGCTCCTTAGCGAATACGCAGTATTTT.

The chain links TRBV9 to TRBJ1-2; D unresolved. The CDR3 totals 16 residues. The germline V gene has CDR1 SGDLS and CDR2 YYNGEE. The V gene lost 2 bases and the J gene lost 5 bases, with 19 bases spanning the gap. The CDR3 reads CASSVDEGIITYGYTF. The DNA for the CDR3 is TGTGCCAGCAGCGTTGACGAAGGTATCATCACGTATGGCTACACCTTC. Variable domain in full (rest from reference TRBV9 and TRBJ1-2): DSGVTQTPKHLITATGQRVTLRCSPRSGDLSVYWYQQSLDQGLQFLIQYYNGEERAKGNILERFSAQQFPDLHSELNLSSLELGDSALYFCASSVDEGIITYGYTFGSGTRLTVV.

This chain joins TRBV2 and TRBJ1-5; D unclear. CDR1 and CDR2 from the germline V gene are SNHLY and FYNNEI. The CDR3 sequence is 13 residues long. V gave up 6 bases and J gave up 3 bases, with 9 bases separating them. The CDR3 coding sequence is TGTGCCAGCAGGACACTCAACAATCAGCCCCAGCATTTT. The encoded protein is CASRTLNNQPQHF.

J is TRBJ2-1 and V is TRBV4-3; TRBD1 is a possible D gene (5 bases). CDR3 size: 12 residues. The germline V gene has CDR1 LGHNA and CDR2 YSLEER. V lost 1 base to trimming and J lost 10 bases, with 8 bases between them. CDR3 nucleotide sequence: TGCGCCAGCAGCCAAGGACAGTCAGAGCAGTTCTTC. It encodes CASSQGQSEQFF.

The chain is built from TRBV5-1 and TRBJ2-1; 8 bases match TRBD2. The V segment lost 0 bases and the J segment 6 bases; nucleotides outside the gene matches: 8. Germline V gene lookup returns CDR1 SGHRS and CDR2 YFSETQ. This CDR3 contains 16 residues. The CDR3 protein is CASSLVAGSAVNEQFF. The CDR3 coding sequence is TGCGCCAGCAGCTTGGTAGCGGGGAGTGCAGTCAATGAGCAGTTCTTC.

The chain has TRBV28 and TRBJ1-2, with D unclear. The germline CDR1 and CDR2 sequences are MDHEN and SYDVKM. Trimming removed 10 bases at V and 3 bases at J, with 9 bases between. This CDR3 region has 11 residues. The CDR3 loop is CATESDYGYTF. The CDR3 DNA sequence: TGTGCCACGGAGAGTGACTATGGCTACACCTTC.

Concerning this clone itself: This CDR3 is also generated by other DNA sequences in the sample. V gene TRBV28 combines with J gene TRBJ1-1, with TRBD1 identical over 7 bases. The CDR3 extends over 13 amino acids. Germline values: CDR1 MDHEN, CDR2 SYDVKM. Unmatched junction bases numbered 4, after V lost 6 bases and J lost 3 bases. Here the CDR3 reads CASRPTGHTEAFF. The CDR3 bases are TGTGCCAGCAGGCCGACAGGGCACACTGAAGCTTTCTTT.

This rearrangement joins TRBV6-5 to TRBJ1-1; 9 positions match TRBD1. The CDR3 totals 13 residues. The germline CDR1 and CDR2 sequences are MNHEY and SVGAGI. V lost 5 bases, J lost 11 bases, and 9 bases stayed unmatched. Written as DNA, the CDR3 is TGTGCCAGCAGTAGGACAGGGGCCTTAGTTGCTTTCTTT. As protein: CASSRTGALVAFF.

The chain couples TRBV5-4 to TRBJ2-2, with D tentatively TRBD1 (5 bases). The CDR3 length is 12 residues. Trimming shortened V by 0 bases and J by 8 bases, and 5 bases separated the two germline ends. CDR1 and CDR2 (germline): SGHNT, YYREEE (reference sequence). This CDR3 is CASSLDRGELFF. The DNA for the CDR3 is TGTGCCAGCAGCTTGGACAGGGGGGAGCTGTTTTTT.

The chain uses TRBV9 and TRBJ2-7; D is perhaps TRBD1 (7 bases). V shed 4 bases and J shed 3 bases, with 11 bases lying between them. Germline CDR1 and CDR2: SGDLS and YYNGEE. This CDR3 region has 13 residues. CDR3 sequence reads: CASSPRGDYEQYF. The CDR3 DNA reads TGTGCCAGCAGCCCCAGGGGGGACTACGAGCAGTACTTC.

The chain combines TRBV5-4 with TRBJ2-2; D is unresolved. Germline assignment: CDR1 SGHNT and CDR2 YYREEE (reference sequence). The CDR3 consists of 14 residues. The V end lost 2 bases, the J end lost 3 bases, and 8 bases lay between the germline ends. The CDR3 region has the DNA TGTGCCAGCAGCTTTCAAGTTTACACCGGGGAGCTGTTTTTT. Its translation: CASSFQVYTGELFF.

The CDR3 reads CASSQSNQPQHF. CDR3 nucleotides: TGTGCCAGCAGTCAAAGCAATCAGCCCCAGCATTTT. This chain uses TRBV2 with TRBJ1-5, with no clear D. This CDR3 has 12 residues. V lost 5 bases, J lost 1 base, and 3 bases lay in between. From germline, CDR1 is SNHLY and CDR2 FYNNEI.

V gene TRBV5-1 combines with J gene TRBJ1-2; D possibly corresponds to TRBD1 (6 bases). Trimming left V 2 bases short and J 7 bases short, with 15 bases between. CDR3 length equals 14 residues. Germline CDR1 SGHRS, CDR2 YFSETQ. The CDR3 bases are TGCGCCAGCAGCTTAACAGGGATACGGGGTGGCTACACCTTC. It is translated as CASSLTGIRGGYTF. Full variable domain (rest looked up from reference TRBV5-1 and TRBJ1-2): KAGVTQTPRYLIKTRGQQVTLSCSPISGHRSVSWYQQTPGQGLQFLFEYFSETQRNKGNFPGRFSGRQFSNSRSEMNVSTLELGDSALYLCASSLTGIRGGYTFGSGTRLTVV.

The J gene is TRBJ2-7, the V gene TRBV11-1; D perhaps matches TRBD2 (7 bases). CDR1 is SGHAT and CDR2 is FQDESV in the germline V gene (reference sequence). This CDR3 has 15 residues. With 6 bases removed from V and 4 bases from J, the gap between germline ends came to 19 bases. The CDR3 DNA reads TGTGCCAGCAGTTCCCCGGGGGGCGTTGGATACGAGCAGTACTTC. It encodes CASSSPGGVGYEQYF.

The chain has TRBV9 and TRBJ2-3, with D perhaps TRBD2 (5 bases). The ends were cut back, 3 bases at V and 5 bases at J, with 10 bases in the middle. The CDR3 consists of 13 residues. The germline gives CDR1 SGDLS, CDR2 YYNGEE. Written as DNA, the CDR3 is TGTGCCAGCAGCGCTATCAGCGGAGATACGCAGTATTTT. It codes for CASSAISGDTQYF.

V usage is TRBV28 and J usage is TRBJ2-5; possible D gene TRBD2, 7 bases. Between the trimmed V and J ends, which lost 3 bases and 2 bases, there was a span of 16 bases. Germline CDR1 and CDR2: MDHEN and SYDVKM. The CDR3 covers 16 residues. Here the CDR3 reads CASSLTAGAGQETQYF. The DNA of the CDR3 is TGTGCCAGCAGTTTGACGGCGGGGGCTGGGCAAGAGACCCAGTACTTC.

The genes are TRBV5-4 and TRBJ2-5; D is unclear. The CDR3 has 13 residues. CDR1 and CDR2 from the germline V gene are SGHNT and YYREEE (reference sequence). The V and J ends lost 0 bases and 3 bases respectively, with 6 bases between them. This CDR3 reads CASSLDPKETQYF. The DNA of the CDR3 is TGTGCCAGCAGCTTGGACCCAAAAGAGACCCAGTACTTC.